This T cell receptor (beta chain) was recorded in a study of shared clonotypes between healthy human individuals. Naive CD8 isolation took CD45RO-negative cells positively selected for CCR7 and excluded terminally differentiated effector memory CD45RA+ cells. Per the germline V gene, CDR1 is SGHVS and CDR2 is FNYEAQ. The CDR3 length is 13 residues. With V trimmed by 4 bases and J by 6 bases, 1 base remained unmatched. Data came from immunoSEQ multiplex PCR; TCRdb stores just in-frame clones and leaves some out. Found here are 1.5 million to 2.5 million clones, less than 95% of them singletons; the top ten hold less than 1.5%.

The chain links TRBV7-6 to TRBJ1-2, with 11 bases fitting TRBD1. Sequenced: naive CD8+ T cells sorted from blood. This TCR was recovered from a man in his late teens or twenties in good health. The CDR3 is CASSWTGGDGYTF. The CDR3 DNA is TGTGCCAGCAGCTGGACAGGGGGCGATGGCTACACCTTC.